This TCR beta chain was found in a study of T cells in Graves' hyperthyroidism and ophthalmopathy (dated 2019 in TCRdb). Regarding the study in general: Peripheral blood samples were taken at initial diagnosis, before any treatment was given. Following sampling, methimazole starting at 30 mg daily was given to hyperthyroidism patients, and high-dose intravenous methylprednisolone was given to ophthalmopathy patients. TCR Vbeta CDR3 sequencing of approximately 140 peripheral blood samples (around 45 ophthalmopathy, under 80 hyperthyroidism and about 17 progressor patients) is reported in the paper. TCR V-J signatures able to tell the groups apart were searched for in a discovery cohort of 95 to 100 patients, of whom more than 40 had Graves' ophthalmopathy and around 58 had stable Graves' hyperthyroidism. In six Graves' hyperthyroidism patients, the study also compared T-cell repertoires from thyroid tissue with T-cell repertoires from blood. Prospective prediction of ophthalmopathy was tested in an independent validation cohort of 18 to 20 hyperthyroidism patients and 15 to 17 patients who later progressed to ophthalmopathy. The 80 to 100 discovery patients were randomly divided into training and test sets at a 7:3 ratio.

CDR1 and CDR2 are drawn from the germline V gene: SGHTA, FQGNSA. The CDR3 has 13 amino acids, counting the end cysteine and phenylalanine. The entry retains the CDR3 DNA only, 39 bases that are in frame from base 1. Relative to germline, V is 2 bases shorter and J is 9 bases shorter, with 11 bases between their ends. This clonotype has a count of ten or more. The target of this receptor is not known. Base qualities are not recorded, but no much larger clone differs from it by a single base. The paper as a whole reports these results and caveats: During validation, the model predicted progression to ophthalmopathy a median of roughly 7.1 months ahead of onset, with around 71% sensitivity and almost 75% specificity. In cross-validation, a model built on a 13 V-J signature told ophthalmopathy apart from stable hyperthyroidism with over 85% sensitivity and about 81% specificity, and in testing the same model reached 80%/75%. Most expanded thyroid clonotypes (frequency above 0.001) were also detected in blood, a finding suggesting that blood repertoires may reflect thyroid immune responses. No statistical method was used to set the sample size in advance, and investigators knew the group allocation.

Ophthalmopathy patients had moderately to severely active disease, Clinical Activity Score of at least 3, NOSPECS grade of at least 4, and duration under 3 months. The study excluded patients with uncontrolled infections, other autoimmune diseases, pregnancy or lactation. Diagnoses were based on clinical symptoms, serum thyroxine and TRAb, thyroid ultrasound and orbital computed tomography. PBMCs were separated from over 9 ml of fresh peripheral blood using Ficoll-Paque density gradient centrifugation. Total RNA was extracted using Trizol reagent, and RNA quality was assessed on an Agilent 2100 Bioanalyzer. The TCR beta CDR3 regions were amplified from the RNA transcripts. For the first round of RT-PCR on the TCR CDR3, the HTBI primer set was used together with the Qiagen OneStep RT-PCR kit. Libraries were constructed in a second round of multiplex PCR, after which size selection and purification were performed. Sequencing of the libraries was done on an Illumina HiSeq2000 using paired-end 100 bp reads. Regarding the original processing steps: SOAPnuke was used to process the raw data, removing reads that contained adapters or uncalled bases, had a mean Phred below 15, or lacked an exact match to the constant primer or identifier. COPE v1.2.5 was used to merge the high-quality paired reads, and each unique nucleotide sequence was defined as a clonotype. MiTCR v1.1 was used to align the clonotypes against IMGT TRBV, TRBD and TRBJ reference segments. The analysis was restricted to V-J combinations with a frequency above 0.0001, which together covered roughly 99% of the repertoires. The TCS score was defined as F50 (clonal expansion) divided by E x V (chaos), with BLOSUM62-based TCRdist calculated between CDR3 peptides within each V-J. Welch's t-statistics and random forest reduced 450 to 600 V-J features to 10 to 15, which were used in a naive Bayes classifier (R e1071). TCRdb cleaned the public reads at Q25 with fastp, built clones with MiXCR and kept in-frame beta chains. Each CDR3 protein gets just one entry, which takes the most common genes and DNA from the rows behind it. V and J calls and clone size were set by TCRdb, not the authors. For this sample the table gives 500,000 to 800,000 distinct CDR3 sequences, of which 14% were detected only once. The ten largest clones add up to around 13% of the sample.

What was sequenced was blood. This receptor was obtained from a woman between 50 and 59 years old with Graves' ophthalmopathy. The rearrangement combines TRBV7-2 with TRBJ2-1; the best D guess is TRBD1, with 5 bases matching. CDR3 sequence: CASSLIDRAEQFF. The nucleotides read TGTGCCAGCAGCTTAATCGACAGAGCTGAGCAGTTCTTC.